This TCR beta chain was obtained from a study of Graves' ophthalmopathy and Graves' hyperthyroidism. The authors amplified TCR beta CDR3 regions from RNA transcripts. In the first round, RT-PCR was carried out with HTBI primers, and a multiplex PCR formed the second round. TCRdb re-derived calls from the multiplex PCR reads in MiXCR, one entry per CDR3 protein. The sample records around 1.1 million distinct CDR3 sequences, about 36% being singletons. Germline loops: CDR1 SEHNR, CDR2 FQNEAQ (reference sequence). There are 15 residues in the CDR3. J gave up 2 bases and V 5 bases, and 6 bases lay outside the gene matches. Among the exclusions were patients with other autoimmune diseases, uncontrolled infections, pregnancy or lactation. Clinicians made diagnoses from clinical symptoms, serum thyroxine, TRAb, thyroid ultrasound and orbital computed tomography.

Sequenced: peripheral blood or thyroid tissue (not recorded which). The TCR originated in an adult man with Graves' hyperthyroidism. The chain couples TRBV7-9 to TRBJ2-5; 9 bases are shared with TRBD2. CDR3 DNA sequence: TGTGCCAGCAGCCGTGGACTAGCGTATCAAGAGACCCAGTACTTC. Its translation: CASSRGLAYQETQYF.